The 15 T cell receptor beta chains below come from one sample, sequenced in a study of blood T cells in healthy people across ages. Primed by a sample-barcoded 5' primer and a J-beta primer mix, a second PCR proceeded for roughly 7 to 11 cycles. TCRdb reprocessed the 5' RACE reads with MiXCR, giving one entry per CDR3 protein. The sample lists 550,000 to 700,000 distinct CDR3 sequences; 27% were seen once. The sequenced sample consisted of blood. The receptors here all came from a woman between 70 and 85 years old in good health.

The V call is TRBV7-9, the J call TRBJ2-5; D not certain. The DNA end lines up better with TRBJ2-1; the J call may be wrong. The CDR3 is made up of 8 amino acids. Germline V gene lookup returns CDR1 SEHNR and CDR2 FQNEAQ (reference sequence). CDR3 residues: CASTEQFF. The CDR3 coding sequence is TGTGCCAGCACTGAGCAGTTCTTC.

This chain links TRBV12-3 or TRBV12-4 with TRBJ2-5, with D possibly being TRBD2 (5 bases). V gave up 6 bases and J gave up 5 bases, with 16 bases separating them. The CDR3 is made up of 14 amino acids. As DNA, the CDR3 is TGTGCCAGCAGATCCACCCTGAAGCGGGAGACCCAGTACTTC. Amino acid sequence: CASRSTLKRETQYF.

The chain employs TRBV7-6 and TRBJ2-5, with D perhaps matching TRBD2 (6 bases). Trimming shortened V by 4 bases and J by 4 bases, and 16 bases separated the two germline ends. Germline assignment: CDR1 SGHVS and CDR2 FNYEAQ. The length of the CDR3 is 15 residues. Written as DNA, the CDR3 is TGTGCCAGCAGCTATACGACTAGGAGAGGAGAGACCCAGTACTTC. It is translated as CASSYTTRRGETQYF.

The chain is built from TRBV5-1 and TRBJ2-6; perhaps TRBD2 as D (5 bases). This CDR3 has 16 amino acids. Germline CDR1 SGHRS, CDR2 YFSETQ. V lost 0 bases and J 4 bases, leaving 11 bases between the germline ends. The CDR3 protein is CASSLVGTRGANVLTF. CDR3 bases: TGCGCCAGCAGCTTGGTGGGTACTAGAGGGGCCAACGTCCTGACTTTC. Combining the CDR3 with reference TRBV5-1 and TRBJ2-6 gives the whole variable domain KAGVTQTPRYLIKTRGQQVTLSCSPISGHRSVSWYQQTPGQGLQFLFEYFSETQRNKGNFPGRFSGRQFSNSRSEMNVSTLELGDSALYLCASSLVGTRGANVLTFGAGSRLTVL.

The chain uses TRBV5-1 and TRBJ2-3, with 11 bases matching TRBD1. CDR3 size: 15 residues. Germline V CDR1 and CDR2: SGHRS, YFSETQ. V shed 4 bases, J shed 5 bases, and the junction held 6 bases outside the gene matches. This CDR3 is CASSEWDRGLDTQYF. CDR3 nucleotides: TGCGCCAGCAGCGAATGGGACAGGGGGTTAGATACGCAGTATTTT.

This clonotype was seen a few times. CDR3 DNA: TGTGCCTGGACCCTCAGCACAGATACGCAGTATTTT. It is translated as CAWTLSTDTQYF. The chain recombines TRBV30 with TRBJ2-3; no clear D gene. The CDR3 consists of 12 residues. The germline V gene encodes CDR1 GTSNPN and CDR2 SVGIG (reference sequence). Between the trimmed V and J ends, which lost 4 bases and 0 bases, there was a span of 5 bases. Drawing the rest from reference TRBV30 and TRBJ2-3, the complete variable domain is SQTIHQWPATLVQPVGSPLSLECTVEGTSNPNLYWYRQAAGRGLQLLFYSVGIGQISSEVPQNLSASRPQDRQFILSSKKLLLSDSGFYLCAWTLSTDTQYFGPGTRLTVL.

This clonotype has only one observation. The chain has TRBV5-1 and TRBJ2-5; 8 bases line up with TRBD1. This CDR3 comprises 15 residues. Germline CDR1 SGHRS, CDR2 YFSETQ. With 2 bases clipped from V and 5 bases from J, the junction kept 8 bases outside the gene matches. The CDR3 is CASSFPQGVGETQYF. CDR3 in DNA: TGCGCCAGCAGCTTCCCACAGGGGGTAGGGGAGACCCAGTACTTC.

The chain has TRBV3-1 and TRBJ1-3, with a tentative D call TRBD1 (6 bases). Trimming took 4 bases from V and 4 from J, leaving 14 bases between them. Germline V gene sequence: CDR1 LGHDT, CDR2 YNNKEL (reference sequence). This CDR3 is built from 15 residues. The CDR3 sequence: CASSLEQGGGNTIYF. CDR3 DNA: TGTGCCAGCAGCCTAGAACAGGGTGGAGGAAACACCATATATTTT.

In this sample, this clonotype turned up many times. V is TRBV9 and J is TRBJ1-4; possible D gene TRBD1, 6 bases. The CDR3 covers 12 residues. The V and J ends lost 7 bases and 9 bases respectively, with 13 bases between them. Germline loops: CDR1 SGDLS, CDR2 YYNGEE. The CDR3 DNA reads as TGTGCCAGCGGTCGAGGGGGGCAAAAACTGTTTTTT. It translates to CASGRGGQKLFF.

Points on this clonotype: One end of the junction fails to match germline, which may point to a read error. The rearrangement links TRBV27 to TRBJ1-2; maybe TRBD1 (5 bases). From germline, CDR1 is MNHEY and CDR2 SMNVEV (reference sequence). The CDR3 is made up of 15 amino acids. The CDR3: CASSLSPGTDYGYAF. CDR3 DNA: TGTGCCAGCAGTTTATCCCCGGGGACGGACTATGGCTACGCCTTC.

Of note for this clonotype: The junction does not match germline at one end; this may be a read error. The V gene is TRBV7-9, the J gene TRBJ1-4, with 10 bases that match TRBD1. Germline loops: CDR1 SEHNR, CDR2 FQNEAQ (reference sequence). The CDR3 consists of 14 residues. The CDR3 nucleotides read TGTGCCAGCAGATCGACAGGGGGCGGTGAAAAACTGCTTTTT. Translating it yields CASRSTGGGEKLLF.

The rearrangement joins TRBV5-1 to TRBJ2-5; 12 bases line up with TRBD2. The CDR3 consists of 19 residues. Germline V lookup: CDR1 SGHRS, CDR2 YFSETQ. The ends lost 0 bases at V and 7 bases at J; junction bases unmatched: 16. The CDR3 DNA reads TGCGCCAGCAGCTTGGGCCTCGACTGGACTAGCGGGGCGGCAAGGACCCAGTACTTC. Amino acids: CASSLGLDWTSGAARTQYF. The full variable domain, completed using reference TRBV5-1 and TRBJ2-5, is KAGVTQTPRYLIKTRGQQVTLSCSPISGHRSVSWYQQTPGQGLQFLFEYFSETQRNKGNFPGRFSGRQFSNSRSEMNVSTLELGDSALYLCASSLGLDWTSGAARTQYFGPGTRLLVL.

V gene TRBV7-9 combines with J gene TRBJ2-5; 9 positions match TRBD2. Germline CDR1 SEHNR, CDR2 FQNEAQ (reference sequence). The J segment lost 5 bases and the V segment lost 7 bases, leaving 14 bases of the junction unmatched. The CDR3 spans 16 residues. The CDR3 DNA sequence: TGTGCCAGCACCCTCCTACAGCGGGGGGCAGGGGAGACCCAGTACTTC. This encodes CASTLLQRGAGETQYF.

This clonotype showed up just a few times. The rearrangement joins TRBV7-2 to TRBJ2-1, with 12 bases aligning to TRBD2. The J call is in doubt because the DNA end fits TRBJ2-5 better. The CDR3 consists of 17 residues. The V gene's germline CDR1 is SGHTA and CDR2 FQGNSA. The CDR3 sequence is CASSLARLAGGRGTQYF. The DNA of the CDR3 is TGTGCCAGCAGCTTAGCGCGCCTAGCGGGGGGGCGTGGGACCCAGTACTTC.

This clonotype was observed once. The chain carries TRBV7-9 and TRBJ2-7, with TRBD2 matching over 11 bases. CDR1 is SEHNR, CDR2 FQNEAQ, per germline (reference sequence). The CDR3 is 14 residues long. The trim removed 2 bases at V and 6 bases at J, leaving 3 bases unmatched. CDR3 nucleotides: TGTGCCAGCAGCTTAAGTAGCGGGGGGGCCGAGCAGTACTTC. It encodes CASSLSSGGAEQYF.